This T cell receptor beta chain was profiled in a study of T cell responses to AZD1222 COVID-19 vaccine. Here immunoSEQ multiplex PCR was the method, and the copy in TCRdb shows in-frame clones only, minus some. Of about 96,000 clones detected, around nine tenths appear once; the ten largest clones hold about 2.5%. CDR3 size: 15 residues. Trimming removed 3 bases from V and 4 bases from J; junction bases left unmatched: 3. The V gene's germline CDR1 is ENHRY and CDR2 SYGVKD. The material sequenced was peripheral blood, taken on day 0 of AZD1222 vaccination. The V gene is TRBV10-3, the J gene TRBJ2-7; 13 nucleotides agree with TRBD2. This clonotype was obtained from an adult in good health. CDR3 loop: CAISERTSGSYEQYF. CDR3 DNA sequence: TGTGCCATCAGTGAACGGACTAGCGGGAGTTACGAGCAGTACTTC.